A selection of T cell receptor beta chains follows, all from one sample in a study of T-cell reconstitution after alpha-beta-depleted transplantation in children. TCRdb re-derived calls from the PCR reads in MiXCR, one entry per CDR3 protein. The data contain hundreds of thousands of distinct CDR3 sequences, 12% of them singletons. This specimen was PBMCs from the stem cell graft donor, taken from the stem cell graft. Every receptor here comes from a human donor who donated a stem cell graft to a child with acute lymphoblastic leukemia. Each CDR3 is given with its conserved first and last residue. Fields, in order: clone size, D gene, V gene, CDR3 length, J gene, CDR3 protein, CDR3 DNA. The D gene is left open where the match is weak. Only some rows state a clone size, as once, few, many or a class for expanded clones.

size: NA
D: NA
V: TRBV29-1
length: 13
J: TRBJ2-1
CDR3: CSGRRWGINEQFF
DNA: TGCAGCGGTCGGAGGTGGGGGATCAATGAGCAGTTCTTC

size: many
D: TRBD1
V: TRBV20-1
length: 11
J: TRBJ2-7
CDR3: CSATDRGEQYF
DNA: TGCAGTGCTACAGACAGGGGCGAGCAGTACTTC

size: many
D: NA
V: TRBV6-1
length: 14
J: TRBJ2-7
CDR3: CASREAGASYEQYF
DNA: TGTGCCAGCAGGGAGGCAGGAGCCTCGTACGAGCAGTACTTC

size: few
D: NA
V: TRBV5-1
length: 15
J: TRBJ2-7
CDR3: CASSLVLTGEEKQYF
DNA: TGCGCCAGCAGCTTGGTACTAACCGGGGAGGAGAAGCAGTACTTC

size: many
D: TRBD1
V: TRBV7-9
length: 16
J: TRBJ2-3
CDR3: CASSSTAGGATDTQYF
DNA: TGTGCCAGCAGTTCGACCGCAGGGGGCGCGACAGATACGCAGTATTTT

size: many
D: NA
V: TRBV5-5
length: 16
J: TRBJ1-5
CDR3: CASSPWAGPSNQPQHF
DNA: TGTGCCAGCAGCCCCTGGGCAGGGCCTAGCAATCAGCCCCAGCATTTT

size: many
D: NA
V: TRBV20-1
length: 16
J: TRBJ2-1
CDR3: CSASQSDRRPPNEQFF
DNA: TGCAGTGCTAGCCAGAGTGATAGACGGCCCCCCAATGAGCAGTTCTTC

size: few
D: TRBD1
V: TRBV29-1
length: 16
J: TRBJ2-3
CDR3: CSVLTYRGRSTDTQYF
DNA: TGCAGCGTCCTCACCTACAGGGGAAGGAGCACAGATACGCAGTATTTT

size: once
D: TRBD1
V: TRBV28
length: 14
J: TRBJ1-6
CDR3: CASSDRVLSSPLHF
DNA: TGTGCCAGCAGTGACAGGGTCTTATCTTCACCCCTCCACTTT

size: many
D: NA
V: TRBV7-2
length: 16
J: TRBJ2-1
CDR3: CASSLNAQRNYNEQFF
DNA: TGTGCCAGCAGCTTAAATGCGCAGCGGAATTACAATGAGCAGTTCTTC

size: NA
D: NA
V: TRBV7-8
length: 11
J: TRBJ1-2
CDR3: CASSLFGGYTF
DNA: TGTGCCAGCAGCTTGTTTGGGGGCTACACCTTC

size: many
D: NA
V: TRBV10-2
length: 13
J: TRBJ2-7
CDR3: CASSEDTSYEQYF
DNA: TGCGCCAGCAGTGAGGATACTTCCTACGAGCAGTACTTC

size: many
D: NA
V: TRBV7-3
length: 15
J: TRBJ2-5
CDR3: CASSLGGSGQETQYF
DNA: TGTGCCAGCAGCTTAGGCGGTAGCGGACAAGAGACCCAGTACTTC

size: many
D: NA
V: TRBV4-3
length: 17
J: TRBJ2-3
CDR3: CASSQERAVRGTDTQYF
DNA: TGCGCCAGCAGCCAAGAAAGAGCGGTGAGGGGCACAGATACGCAGTATTTT

size: NA
D: NA
V: TRBV3-1
length: 12
J: TRBJ1-4
CDR3: CASGATREKLFF
DNA: TGTGCCAGCGGAGCTACGAGGGAAAAACTGTTTTTT

size: many
D: NA
V: TRBV28
length: 16
J: TRBJ2-3
CDR3: CASSLSRTPGTDTQYF
DNA: TGTGCCAGCAGTTTGTCGAGAACTCCTGGCACAGATACGCAGTATTTT

size: few
D: NA
V: TRBV18
length: 14
J: TRBJ1-1
CDR3: CASSPDIVDTEAFF
DNA: TGTGCCAGCTCACCCGACATCGTGGACACTGAAGCTTTCTTT

size: few
D: NA
V: TRBV7-2
length: 15
J: TRBJ2-7
CDR3: CASSWVAEPVREQYF
DNA: TGTGCCAGCAGCTGGGTTGCGGAACCCGTGCGGGAGCAGTACTTC

size: many
D: TRBD2
V: TRBV7-9
length: 15
J: TRBJ2-7
CDR3: CASSLGPREGYEQYF
DNA: TGTGCCAGCAGCTTAGGACCCCGGGAGGGATACGAGCAGTACTTC

size: many
D: NA
V: TRBV12-3/TRBV12-4
length: 15
J: TRBJ1-2
CDR3: CASSTRGLQGYGYTF
DNA: TGTGCCAGCAGTACCCGGGGGCTGCAGGGCTATGGCTACACCTTC

size: many
D: TRBD1
V: TRBV5-6
length: 16
J: TRBJ1-1
CDR3: CASSYDRGRGLTEAFF
DNA: TGTGCCAGCAGCTACGACAGGGGGCGAGGACTCACTGAAGCTTTCTTT

size: many
D: NA
V: TRBV6-1
length: 13
J: TRBJ1-2
CDR3: CASSEQMNYGYTF
DNA: TGTGCCAGCAGTGAACAGATGAACTATGGCTACACCTTC

size: many
D: TRBD1
V: TRBV27
length: 12
J: TRBJ2-5
CDR3: CASSSGGKTQYF
DNA: TGTGCCAGCAGTTCAGGGGGCAAGACCCAGTACTTC

size: NA
D: NA
V: TRBV4-2
length: 16
J: TRBJ2-3
CDR3: CASSHQAEANTDTQYF
DNA: TGTGCCAGCAGCCACCAAGCGGAAGCAAACACAGATACGCAGTATTTT

size: many
D: NA
V: TRBV7-8
length: 17
J: TRBJ2-3
CDR3: CASSFDTDSRVRDTQYF
DNA: TGTGCCAGCAGCTTTGACACGGACAGCCGTGTGAGAGATACGCAGTATTTT

size: many
D: TRBD2
V: TRBV20-1
length: 14
J: TRBJ2-5
CDR3: CSARTSGGRETQYF
DNA: TGCAGTGCAAGGACTAGCGGGGGGCGAGAGACCCAGTACTTC

size: many
D: TRBD1
V: TRBV7-2
length: 16
J: TRBJ2-2
CDR3: CASSLGDRTYTGELFF
DNA: TGTGCCAGCAGCTTAGGGGACAGGACGTACACCGGGGAGCTGTTTTTT

size: many
D: NA
V: TRBV12-3/TRBV12-4
length: 12
J: TRBJ1-5
CDR3: CASSTPRQPQHF
DNA: TGTGCCAGCAGCACCCCGAGGCAGCCCCAGCATTTT

size: many
D: NA
V: TRBV5-1
length: 13
J: TRBJ2-5
CDR3: CASSASLEETQYF
DNA: TGCGCCAGCAGCGCCTCATTGGAAGAGACCCAGTACTTC

size: many
D: NA
V: TRBV6-1
length: 18
J: TRBJ2-6
CDR3: CASSPKLASSSGANVLTF
DNA: TGTGCCAGCAGTCCGAAACTAGCATCCAGCTCTGGGGCCAACGTCCTGACTTTC

size: many
D: TRBD1
V: TRBV5-1
length: 15
J: TRBJ1-1
CDR3: CASSLGTGDAVRAFF
DNA: TGCGCCAGCAGCTTGGGGACAGGGGACGCGGTGAGGGCTTTCTTT

size: many
D: NA
V: TRBV6-2/TRBV6-3
length: 15
J: TRBJ2-7
CDR3: CASSSDPGSSYEQYF
DNA: TGTGCCAGCAGTTCTGACCCTGGATCGTCCTACGAGCAGTACTTC

size: many
D: NA
V: TRBV20-1
length: 14
J: TRBJ2-3
CDR3: CSARDVEGTDTQYF
DNA: TGCAGTGCTAGAGATGTGGAGGGCACAGATACGCAGTATTTT

size: NA
D: NA
V: TRBV30
length: 12
J: TRBJ1-1
CDR3: CAWTPQNTEAFF
DNA: TGTGCCTGGACACCACAGAACACTGAAGCTTTCTTT

size: many
D: NA
V: TRBV10-3
length: 14
J: TRBJ1-2
CDR3: CAIKQGASNYGYTF
DNA: TGTGCCATCAAGCAAGGTGCCTCTAACTATGGCTACACCTTC

size: many
D: TRBD1
V: TRBV7-9
length: 15
J: TRBJ2-1
CDR3: CASSPRGQIYNEQFF
DNA: TGTGCCAGCAGCCCACGGGGACAGATTTACAATGAGCAGTTCTTC

size: many
D: NA
V: TRBV9
length: 16
J: TRBJ2-1
CDR3: CASSPPRGFQGSEQFF
DNA: TGTGCCAGCAGCCCCCCCCGAGGGTTCCAGGGGAGTGAGCAGTTCTTC

size: few
D: NA
V: TRBV5-6
length: 15
J: TRBJ1-4
CDR3: CASSPRKLDSEKLFF
DNA: TGTGCCAGCAGCCCACGGAAGCTGGATAGTGAAAAACTGTTTTTT

size: many
D: NA
V: TRBV29-1
length: 12
J: TRBJ1-4
CDR3: CSVESRDEKLFF
DNA: TGCAGCGTTGAGTCGCGGGATGAAAAACTGTTTTTT

size: few
D: NA
V: TRBV19
length: 13
J: TRBJ1-1
CDR3: CAAGTSLNTEAFF
DNA: TGTGCCGCTGGGACCTCCTTGAACACTGAAGCTTTCTTT

size: many
D: TRBD2
V: TRBV20-1
length: 15
J: TRBJ2-5
CDR3: CSARPTSGFQETQYF
DNA: TGCAGTGCTCGACCCACTAGCGGGTTTCAAGAGACCCAGTACTTC

size: many
D: NA
V: TRBV20-1
length: 13
J: TRBJ2-3
CDR3: CSGQLGGTDTQYF
DNA: TGCAGTGGCCAATTGGGCGGGACAGATACGCAGTATTTT

size: many
D: TRBD1
V: TRBV9
length: 16
J: TRBJ2-5
CDR3: CASSSFPGTGRETQYF
DNA: TGTGCCAGCAGCTCGTTCCCCGGGACAGGCAGGGAGACCCAGTACTTC

size: many
D: NA
V: TRBV5-6
length: 15
J: TRBJ2-2
CDR3: CASSRRIENTGELFF
DNA: TGTGCCAGCAGCCGTCGTATAGAGAACACCGGGGAGCTGTTTTTT

size: many
D: NA
V: TRBV7-9
length: 13
J: TRBJ2-7
CDR3: CASSLAQGREQYF
DNA: TGTGCCAGCAGCTTAGCGCAGGGGCGCGAGCAGTACTTC

size: NA
D: TRBD1
V: TRBV5-1
length: 13
J: TRBJ1-1
CDR3: CASSERTGTEAFF
DNA: TGCGCCAGCAGCGAAAGGACAGGGACTGAAGCTTTCTTT

size: many
D: NA
V: TRBV28
length: 11
J: TRBJ1-1
CDR3: CASSIKTEAFF
DNA: TGTGCCAGCAGTATAAAGACTGAAGCTTTCTTT

size: many
D: NA
V: TRBV5-1
length: 13
J: TRBJ2-5
CDR3: CASEGESPGTQYF
DNA: TGCGCCAGCGAGGGAGAGTCTCCCGGGACCCAGTACTTC

size: many
D: TRBD2
V: TRBV5-1
length: 16
J: TRBJ2-3
CDR3: CASSPRGGEQLDTQYF
DNA: TGCGCCAGCAGCCCCCGGGGGGGGGAACAATTGGATACGCAGTATTTT

size: few
D: NA
V: TRBV3-1
length: 13
J: TRBJ1-1
CDR3: CASSHGGITEAFF
DNA: TGTGCCAGCAGCCATGGGGGAATCACTGAAGCTTTCTTT

size: NA
D: NA
V: TRBV30
length: 12
J: TRBJ1-1
CDR3: CAWALRGTEAFF
DNA: TGTGCCTGGGCCCTCAGGGGCACTGAAGCTTTCTTT

size: many
D: TRBD1
V: TRBV28
length: 13
J: TRBJ2-7
CDR3: CASRRGRNYEQYF
DNA: TGTGCCAGCCGAAGGGGGCGCAACTACGAGCAGTACTTC

size: few
D: NA
V: TRBV6-6
length: 13
J: TRBJ2-7
CDR3: CASSYSRGDEQYF
DNA: TGTGCCAGCAGTTACTCGAGGGGGGACGAGCAGTACTTC